Each of the 7 T cell receptor beta chains below was sequenced from the same sample in a study of molecular identifiers for immune sequencing clone quantification. Using its own MiXCR run on the PCR reads, TCRdb lists one record per CDR3 protein. The profile shows nearly 55,000 distinct CDR3 sequences, around 33% of them singletons. Material for sequencing was naive CD8+ T cells from blood, with Jurkat cell RNA spiked in. Indicated subset: FACS-sorted CD8+CD4-CCR7+CD45RA+ naive T cells. These receptors were collected from a human donor in good health. Some libraries in this study had Jurkat cell RNA spiked in.

This rearrangement joins TRBV20-1 to TRBJ2-2; no clear D. This CDR3 is built from 14 residues. Per germline, CDR1 DFQATT and CDR2 SNEGSKA (reference sequence). The germline V and J ends were trimmed by 1 base and 0 bases, with 6 bases remaining between them. CDR3 sequence: CSARGYTNTGELFF. The CDR3 DNA reads as TGCAGTGCTAGAGGCTACACGAACACCGGGGAGCTGTTTTTT.

Details on this clonotype: A much larger clone is a single base away; this may be a read error. This chain joins TRBV20-1 and TRBJ1-5; the match to TRBD1 covers 7 bases. Germline CDR1 and CDR2: DFQATT and SNEGSKA (reference sequence). The CDR3 sequence is 15 residues long. CDR3 loop: CSATRTGDSNQPQQF. In DNA form, the CDR3 reads TGCAGTGCTACTCGGACAGGAGATAGCAATCAGCCCCAGCAATTT.

This clonotype was seen many times. The chain joins TRBV27 to TRBJ2-4; 8 nucleotides agree with TRBD2. From germline, CDR1 is MNHEY and CDR2 SMNVEV (reference sequence). Trimming took 4 bases from V and 4 from J; bases not matched to a gene: 9. The CDR3 runs to 16 residues. The CDR3, as DNA: TGTGCCAGCAGTTCCCCCGTGCGGGGGGCTAAAAACATTCAGTACTTC. Translating gives CASSSPVRGAKNIQYF.

With regard to this clonotype: Given a much more abundant clone one base away, this may be a read error. The chain links TRBV9 to TRBJ2-2, with unresolved D. There are 13 residues in the CDR3. Germline values: CDR1 SGDLS, CDR2 YYNGEE. CDR3 protein: CGSSVVDTGELFF. The CDR3 DNA follows: TGTGGCAGCAGCGTAGTGGACACCGGGGAGCTGTTTTTT.

A note on this clonotype: The missing conserved phenylalanine or tryptophan at the end of this CDR3 makes a read error likely. The genes are TRBV4-1 and TRBJ1-1; 9 bases are shared with TRBD1. CDR3 length: 15 amino acids. The V and J ends lost 4 bases and 0 bases, in that order; junction bases with no gene match: 3. Looked up from germline, CDR1 is MGHRA and CDR2 is YSYEKL. For the CDR3, the DNA is TGCGCCAGCAGCCCCGGACAGGGGATGAACACTGAAGCTTTCCTT. Its protein is CASSPGQGMNTEAFL.

J is TRBJ2-1 and V is TRBV6-5; TRBD2 is a possible D gene (6 bases). Germline CDR1 reads MNHEY; CDR2 reads SVGAGI. Deletions cut 2 bases from V and 8 bases from J, with 10 bases between. The CDR3 spans 13 residues. DNA of the CDR3: TGTGCCAGCAGTTACGGAGGGGTCGATGAGCAGTTCTTC. This encodes CASSYGGVDEQFF.

Points on this clonotype: This clone may be a read error of a much larger clone one base away. The chain is built from TRBV28 and TRBJ2-7, with TRBD2 identical over 8 bases. Per germline, CDR1 MDHEN and CDR2 SYDVKM. CDR3 length equals 13 residues. The CDR3, as DNA: TGTGCCAGCAGCTTGGGGCTAGCGGGCGAGCAGTCCTTC. Translation: CASSLGLAGEQSF.